This entry describes one TCR beta chain. This receptor's antigen is unknown. No quality values exist for individual bases; no much larger clone is one base distant. This record comes from a study of beta chain features in type 1 diabetes (dated by TCRdb to about 2018). Regarding the complete study: No differences in mean age, gender distribution, total cell number or subset yield were found between patients and healthy donors. A total of 100 million to 110 million sorted cells were examined across all samples, and a strong correlation was observed between cell number per subset and RNA yield. In the study, TCRB repertoires of sorted circulating CD4+ T cell subsets from recently diagnosed type 1 diabetes patients were compared with those of matched healthy donors. Naive and central memory subsets were obtained from all 30 or so donors, but regulatory and stem cell-like memory subsets were isolated from only 8 patients and about eight healthy donors.

Spanning cysteine to phenylalanine, the CDR3 consists of 13 amino acids. Just CDR3 DNA is preserved here, 39 bases in frame from base 1. A distance of 9 bases separates the germline ends of V and J, which lose 3 bases and 4 bases respectively. Based on the germline V gene (reference sequence), the CDR1 and CDR2 sequences are PRHDT and FYEKMQ. Findings and caveats that apply to the study as a whole: PCR might favor shorter templates, but patient and control samples were amplified and corrected together, so any skew would affect both groups equally. Because cDNA was sequenced instead of genomic DNA, highly expressing activated cells could be over-represented, though the groups showed no difference in activation or CD3 levels. Naive, central memory and regulatory TCRB repertoires appeared more similar among patients than among healthy donors. Only small numbers of individuals were included in the HLA sub-analyses, which left unresolved whether HLA type had any influence on TCRB rearrangement. Patients with type 1 diabetes made fewer insertions and deleted more nucleotides at VDJ recombination sites, implying thymic rearrangement abnormalities. A moderate but significant shortening of TCRB CDR3 length was observed in type 1 diabetes patients in all four CD4+ subsets.

Each donor gave one peripheral blood draw, approximately 120 mL on average, collected into heparinised tubes. A BD FACSAria II was used to sort naive, central memory, regulatory and stem cell-like memory CD4+ T cells with a panel that included CD45RO, CCR7, CD25, CD127, CD95 and CD27. Purity was above 95% for every sorted population. PBMCs were isolated immediately by Lymphoprep density gradient centrifugation and stained directly without culture. So that batch effects would be minimized, each experiment stained and sorted samples in pairs, pairing one healthy donor with one patient. The High Capacity cDNA Reverse Transcription Kit was used to reverse transcribe all of the isolated RNA, meaning that expressed TCRB transcripts were what got sequenced. Deep immunoSEQ sequencing was performed on naive, central memory and regulatory T cell samples, with an average of around 3.4 million total reads per sample. Sorted cells were lysed in RLT buffer and RNA was extracted with DNase-treated RNeasy Micro or Mini kits, depending on cell number. Each cell subset was processed separately to prevent cross-contamination, with patient and healthy donor samples processed together. The immunoSEQ multiplex PCR was used to amplify TCRB sequences from cDNA, yielding 87-bp fragments that span the CDR3 region. Sequencing of the amplicons was done on the Illumina HiSeq platform. In the paper's pipeline: Synthetic template baselines were used to correct PCR bias computationally, reads within Hamming distance 2 were collapsed together, and singletons that could not be merged were discarded. By aligning reads against IMGT, V, D and J genes, CDR3 length, and insertions or deletions at six rearrangement sites were assigned. Within each subset, clonotype counts were normalized to sorted cell number, and only after that were true diversity and Gini coefficients computed with the tcR R package. Repertoire sharing was quantified using the overlap coefficient calculated on TCRB nucleotide sequences. As a proxy for the pre-selection repertoire, out-of-frame TCRB sequences from naive cells were analyzed. The table was pulled from immuneACCESS by TCRdb, which kept in-frame rearrangements only. Such tables lose some clones; where checked, under half of the loss comes from unresolved V genes, and the rest has no known cause. The DNA was the basis for D and trimming; V, J and clone size are from that table. The sample table lists 680,000 or so clones, about an eighth of them with a count of one. In total, the top ten clones hold less than 0.025% of the sample.

This TCR came from a man aged 18 to 35 with type 1 diabetes. The V and J genes are TRBV13 and TRBJ2-5; TRBD1 is possibly the D segment (5 matching bases). Input material: naive CD4+ T cells from blood. The cell subset or site label, read with the paper, signifies: true naive CD4+ T cells. This receptor has the CDR3 CASSFRTRETQYF. The nucleotide sequence reads as follows: TGTGCCAGCAGCTTTCGGACACGAGAGACCCAGTACTTC.